The 2 T cell receptor beta chains in this list originate from one sample, sequenced in a study of blood T cell repertoires in COVID-19. Assay: immunoSEQ multiplex PCR; the TCRdb copy retains only in-frame clones and omits some. The table includes about 220,000 clones, less than 90% detected once. Sample: peripheral blood. The receptors come from a woman aged 55-75 years who had recovered from COVID-19.

The chain links TRBV18 to TRBJ1-1, with D possibly being TRBD1 (6 bases). Germline assignment: CDR1 KGHSH and CDR2 LQKENI. Trimming shortened V by 3 bases and J by 0 bases, and 14 bases separated the two germline ends. The CDR3 is 16 amino acids. CDR3 DNA sequence: TGTGCCAGCTCACCCGCAGGGGCAGGGATGAACACTGAAGCTTTCTTT. This codes for CASSPAGAGMNTEAFF.

This chain joins TRBV18 and TRBJ2-3, with 7 bases matching TRBD1. CDR1 is KGHSH, CDR2 LQKENI, per germline. This CDR3 spans 14 amino acids. With 3 bases clipped from V and 4 bases from J, the junction kept 4 bases outside the gene matches. CDR3 in DNA: TGTGCCAGCTCACCCCCGACAGGGCCAGATACGCAGTATTTT. Amino acids: CASSPPTGPDTQYF.